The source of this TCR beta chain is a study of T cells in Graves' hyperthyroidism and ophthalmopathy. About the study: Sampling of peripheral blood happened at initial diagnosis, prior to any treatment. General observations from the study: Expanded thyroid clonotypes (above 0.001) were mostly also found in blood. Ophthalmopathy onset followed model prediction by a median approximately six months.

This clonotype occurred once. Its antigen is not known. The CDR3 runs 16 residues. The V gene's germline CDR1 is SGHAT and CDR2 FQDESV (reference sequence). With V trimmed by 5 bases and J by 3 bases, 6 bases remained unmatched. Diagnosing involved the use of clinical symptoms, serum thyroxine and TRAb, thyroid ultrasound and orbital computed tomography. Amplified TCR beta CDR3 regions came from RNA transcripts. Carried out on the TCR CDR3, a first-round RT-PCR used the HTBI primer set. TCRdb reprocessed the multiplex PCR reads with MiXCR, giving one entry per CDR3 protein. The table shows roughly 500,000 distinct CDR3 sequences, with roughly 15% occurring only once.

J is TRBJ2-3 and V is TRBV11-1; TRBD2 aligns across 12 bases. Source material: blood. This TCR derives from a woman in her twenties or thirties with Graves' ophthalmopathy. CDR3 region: CASSATSGRRTDTQYF. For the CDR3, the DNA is TGTGCCAGCAGCGCAACTAGCGGGAGGCGGACAGATACGCAGTATTTT.